A single sample gave rise to the 5 T cell receptor beta chains below, sequenced in a study of OX40 agonist ivuxolimab in advanced cancers. Method: immunoSEQ multiplex PCR; TCRdb's copy keeps in-frame clones and lacks some. The table shows 55,000 to 70,000 clones, with around 86% occurring only once. Specimen: CD4+ or CD8+ T cells sorted from blood, collected in a trial of the OX40 agonist ivuxolimab. The origin of the receptors is an adult with an advanced solid tumor such as melanoma, head and neck, liver or kidney cancer.

J is TRBJ2-7 and V is TRBV10-3; D is perhaps TRBD1 or TRBD2 (10 bases each). CDR3 length equals 19 residues. Germline V gives CDR1 ENHRY, CDR2 SYGVKD. V was shortened by 1 base and J by 2 bases, with 24 bases between the two germline ends. The CDR3 protein is CAISEYRGQGTSVTYEQYF. The CDR3 coding sequence is TGTGCCATCAGTGAGTATAGGGGACAGGGGACTAGCGTGACCTACGAGCAGTACTTC.

This clone was seen once. The chain recombines TRBV5-6 with TRBJ2-1; D remains ambiguous. The length of the CDR3 is 12 residues. V was shortened by 0 bases and J by 10 bases, with 8 bases between the two germline ends. Germline CDR1 is SGHDT and CDR2 is YYEEEE. The CDR3 nucleotides read TGTGCCAGCAGCTTGGCCGGCTGGGAGCAGTTCTTC. Amino acid sequence: CASSLAGWEQFF.

Concerning this clone: One end of the junction is discordant with germline, which a read error may explain. The rearrangement joins TRBV5-1 to TRBJ1-6; D call uncertain. From germline, CDR1 is SGHRS and CDR2 YFSETQ. This CDR3 is built from 16 residues. CDR3 loop: CASSLEAWVHNSPLHF. The CDR3 coding sequence is TGCGCCAGCAGCTTGGAGGCATGGGTACATAATTCACCTCTCCACTTT.

The chain uses TRBV5-4 and TRBJ1-2; 12 bases are shared with TRBD1. Germline V gives CDR1 SGHNT, CDR2 YYREEE (reference sequence). CDR3 length: 15 amino acids. J was trimmed by 4 bases and V by 3 bases; bases with no gene match: 4. The CDR3 DNA reads as TGTGCCAGCAGCTGGGAGGGACAGGGGGCCTATGGCTACACCTTC. This gives the protein CASSWEGQGAYGYTF. Looking up the rest from reference TRBV5-4 and TRBJ1-2 gives the full variable domain: ETGVTQSPTHLIKTRGQQVTLRCSSQSGHNTVSWYQQALGQGPQFIFQYYREEENGRGNFPPRFSGLQFPNYSSELNVNALELDDSALYLCASSWEGQGAYGYTFGSGTRLTVV.

The rearrangement joins TRBV9 to TRBJ2-3; the D gene is possibly TRBD2 (5 bases). The germline CDR1 and CDR2 sequences are SGDLS and YYNGEE. The CDR3 sequence is 17 residues long. V was cut by 0 bases and J by 6 bases, with 20 bases left in between. The CDR3 nucleotides are TGTGCCAGCAGCGTAGGGGTCGGGGAATCCACATTCGATACGCAGTATTTT. This gives the protein CASSVGVGESTFDTQYF.